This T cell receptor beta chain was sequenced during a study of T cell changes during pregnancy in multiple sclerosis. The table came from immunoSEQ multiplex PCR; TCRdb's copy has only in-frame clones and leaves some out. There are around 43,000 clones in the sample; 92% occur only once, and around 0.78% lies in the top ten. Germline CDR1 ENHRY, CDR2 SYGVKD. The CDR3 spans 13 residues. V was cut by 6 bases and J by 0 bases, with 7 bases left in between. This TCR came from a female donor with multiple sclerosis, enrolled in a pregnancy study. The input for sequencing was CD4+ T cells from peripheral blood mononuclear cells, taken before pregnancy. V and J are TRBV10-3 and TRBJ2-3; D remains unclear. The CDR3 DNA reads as TGTGCCATCAGCGAACAGAGCACAGATACGCAGTATTTT. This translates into CAISEQSTDTQYF.